The clone carrying this T cell receptor beta chain was found a few times. The antigen remains unidentified. The length of the CDR3 is 13 residues. The V end lost 3 bases, the J end lost 7 bases, and 10 bases lay between the germline ends. The sample originates from a study of blood T cells in healthy people across ages. Overall study findings and caveats: The CMV status of each donor remained undetermined, and this could have confounded shifts in expanded clonotypes. Long-lived donors had more naive CD4+ cells and higher diversity than aged donors. The authors considered diversity estimates from one million T cells to be underestimates.

Each sample had at least 6.5 million PBMCs isolated. Then a second PCR, running roughly 7 to 11 cycles, was carried out with a sample-barcoded 5' primer and a J-beta primer mix. TCRdb re-called the 5' RACE reads through MiXCR, storing one row per CDR3 protein. The sample shows 1.2 million to 1.5 million distinct CDR3 sequences, 42% of them seen only once. Sequenced input: blood. The source is a woman in her late teens or twenties in good health. The V call is TRBV12-3 or TRBV12-4, the J call TRBJ1-5; the D is unclear. The CDR3, as DNA: TGTGCCAGCAGTTTGGTCCTGTGGCAGCCCCAGCATTTT. It translates to CASSLVLWQPQHF.